The present T cell receptor (beta chain) was sequenced within a study of T cells in narcolepsy. Study-wide results and caveats: Comparing one patient's CSF and blood CD4+ clonotypes highlighted HCRT- and TRIB2-specific autoreactive clonotypes. Blood of same and different patients, but not healthy controls, reportedly held recurring autoreactive clonotypes.

Germline CDR1 reads SGHRS; CDR2 reads YFSETQ. The CDR3 contains 16 residues. J gave up 0 bases and V 2 bases, and 2 bases lay outside the gene matches. On this clone itself: Its antigen is unknown.

Libraries were prepared by immunoSEQ multiplex PCR; TCRdb keeps only in-frame clonotypes and omits some of them. The sample holds 25,000 to 30,000 clones; about 80% are singletons and the top ten take 3.4%. The chain links TRBV5-1 to TRBJ2-2; 9 bases match TRBD2. The TCR sequence derives from a human donor with narcolepsy. The specimen sequenced was CD45RA- memory CD4+ T cells from PBMCs. The CDR3 is CASSFAGGANTGELFF. The CDR3 DNA follows: TGCGCCAGCAGCTTCGCGGGGGGGGCGAACACCGGGGAGCTGTTTTTT.